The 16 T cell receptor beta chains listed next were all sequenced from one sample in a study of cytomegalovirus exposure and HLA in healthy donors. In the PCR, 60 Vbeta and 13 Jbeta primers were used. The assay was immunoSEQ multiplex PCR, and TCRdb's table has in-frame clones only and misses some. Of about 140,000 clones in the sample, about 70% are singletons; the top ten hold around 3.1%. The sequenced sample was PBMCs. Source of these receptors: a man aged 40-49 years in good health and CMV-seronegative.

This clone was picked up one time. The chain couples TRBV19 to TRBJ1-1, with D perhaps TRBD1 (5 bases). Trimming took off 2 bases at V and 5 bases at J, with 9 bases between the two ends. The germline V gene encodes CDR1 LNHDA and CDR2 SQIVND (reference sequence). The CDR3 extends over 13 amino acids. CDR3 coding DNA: TGTGCCAGTAGTATAAGGGGTGGTACTGAAGCTTTCTTT. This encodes CASSIRGGTEAFF.

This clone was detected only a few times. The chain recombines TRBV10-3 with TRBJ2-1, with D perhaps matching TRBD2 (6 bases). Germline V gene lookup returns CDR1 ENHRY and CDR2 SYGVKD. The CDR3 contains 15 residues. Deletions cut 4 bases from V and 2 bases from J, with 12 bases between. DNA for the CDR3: TGTGCCATCAGTGGACCGGGAGACGCCTACAATGAGCAGTTCTTC. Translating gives CAISGPGDAYNEQFF.

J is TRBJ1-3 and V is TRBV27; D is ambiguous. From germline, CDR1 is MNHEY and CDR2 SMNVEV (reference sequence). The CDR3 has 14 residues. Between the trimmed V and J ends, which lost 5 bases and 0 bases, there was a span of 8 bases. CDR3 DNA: TGTGCCAGCAGTCCTACGAGCTCTGGAAACACCATATATTTT. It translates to CASSPTSSGNTIYF.

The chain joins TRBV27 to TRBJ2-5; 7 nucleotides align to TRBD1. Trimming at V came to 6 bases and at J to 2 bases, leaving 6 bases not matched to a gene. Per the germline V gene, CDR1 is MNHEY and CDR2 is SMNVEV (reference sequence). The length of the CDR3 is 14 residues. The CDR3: CASRGTAAQETQYF. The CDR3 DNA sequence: TGTGCCAGCAGAGGGACAGCGGCGCAAGAGACCCAGTACTTC.

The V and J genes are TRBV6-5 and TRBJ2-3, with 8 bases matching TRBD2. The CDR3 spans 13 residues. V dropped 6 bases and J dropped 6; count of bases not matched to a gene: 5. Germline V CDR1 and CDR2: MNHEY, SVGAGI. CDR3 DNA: TGTGCCAGCAGGGCGGGAGGCGGGGATACGCAGTATTTT. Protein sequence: CASRAGGGDTQYF.

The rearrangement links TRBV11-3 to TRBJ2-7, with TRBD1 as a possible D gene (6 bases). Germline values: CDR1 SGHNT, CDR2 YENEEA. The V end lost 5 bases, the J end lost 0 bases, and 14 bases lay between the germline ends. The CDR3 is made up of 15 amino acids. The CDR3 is CASSPGATDSYEQYF. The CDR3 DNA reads TGTGCCAGCAGCCCAGGGGCTACAGACTCCTACGAGCAGTACTTC. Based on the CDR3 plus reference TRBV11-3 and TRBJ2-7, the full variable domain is EAGVVQSPRYKIIEKKQPVAFWCNPISGHNTLYWYLQNLGQGPELLIRYENEEAVDDSQLPKDRFSAERLKGVDSTLKIQPAELGDSAVYLCASSPGATDSYEQYFGPGTRLTVT.

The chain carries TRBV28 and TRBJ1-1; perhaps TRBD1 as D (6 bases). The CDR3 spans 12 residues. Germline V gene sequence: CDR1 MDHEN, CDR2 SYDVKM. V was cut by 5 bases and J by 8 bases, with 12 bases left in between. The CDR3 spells CASSPTGSEAFF. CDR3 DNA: TGTGCCAGCAGTCCCACAGGGTCAGAAGCTTTCTTT.

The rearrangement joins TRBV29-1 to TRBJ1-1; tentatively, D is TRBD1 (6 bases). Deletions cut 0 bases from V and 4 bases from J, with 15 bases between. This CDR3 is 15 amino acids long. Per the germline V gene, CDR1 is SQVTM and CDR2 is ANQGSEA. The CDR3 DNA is TGCAGCGTTGAAGATCAGGCAGGGGAGAGCACTGAAGCTTTCTTT. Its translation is CSVEDQAGESTEAFF. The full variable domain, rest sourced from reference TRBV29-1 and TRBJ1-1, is SAVISQKPSRDICQRGTSLTIQCQVDSQVTMMFWYRQQPGQSLTLIATANQGSEATYESGFVIDKFPISRPNLTFSTLTVSNMSPEDSSIYLCSVEDQAGESTEAFFGQGTRLTVV.

The CDR3 DNA reads as TGTGCCAGCAGTTATACAGGGTTCTCCTACGAGCAGTACTTC. Its protein is CASSYTGFSYEQYF. This chain uses TRBV28 with TRBJ2-7; a weak D match, TRBD1 (6 bases). CDR1 MDHEN and CDR2 SYDVKM come from the germline V gene. The CDR3 is 14 residues long. The V gene lost 4 bases and the J gene lost 0 bases, with 10 bases spanning the gap.

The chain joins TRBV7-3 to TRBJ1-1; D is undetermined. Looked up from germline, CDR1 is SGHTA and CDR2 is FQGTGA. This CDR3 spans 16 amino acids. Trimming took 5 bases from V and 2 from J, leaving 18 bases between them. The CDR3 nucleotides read TGTGCCAGCAGCCCGCACCCCCCCACAGCCAACACTGAAGCTTTCTTT. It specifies CASSPHPPTANTEAFF.

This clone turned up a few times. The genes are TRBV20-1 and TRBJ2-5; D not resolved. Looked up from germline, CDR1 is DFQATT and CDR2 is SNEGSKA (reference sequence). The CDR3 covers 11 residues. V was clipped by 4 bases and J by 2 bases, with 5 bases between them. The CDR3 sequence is CSANPQETQYF. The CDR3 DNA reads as TGCAGTGCTAATCCTCAAGAGACCCAGTACTTC.

CDR3 protein: CASSVQGNTGELFF. DNA of the CDR3: TGTGCCAGCAGCGTCCAGGGGAACACCGGGGAGCTGTTTTTT. The V call is TRBV9, the J call TRBJ2-2, with D possibly being TRBD1 (5 bases). The CDR3 is 14 residues long. Germline loops: CDR1 SGDLS, CDR2 YYNGEE. Deletions cut 2 bases from V and 1 base from J, with 6 bases between.

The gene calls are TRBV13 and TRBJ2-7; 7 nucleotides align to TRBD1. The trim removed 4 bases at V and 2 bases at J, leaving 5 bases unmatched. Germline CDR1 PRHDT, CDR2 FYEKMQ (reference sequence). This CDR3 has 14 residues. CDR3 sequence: CASSSTGNPYEQYF. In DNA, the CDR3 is TGTGCCAGCAGCTCGACAGGGAACCCCTACGAGCAGTACTTC. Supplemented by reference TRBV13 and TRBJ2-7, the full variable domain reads AAGVIQSPRHLIKEKRETATLKCYPIPRHDTVYWYQQGPGQDPQFLISFYEKMQSDKGSIPDRFSAQQFSDYHSELNMSSLELGDSALYFCASSSTGNPYEQYFGPGTRLTVT.

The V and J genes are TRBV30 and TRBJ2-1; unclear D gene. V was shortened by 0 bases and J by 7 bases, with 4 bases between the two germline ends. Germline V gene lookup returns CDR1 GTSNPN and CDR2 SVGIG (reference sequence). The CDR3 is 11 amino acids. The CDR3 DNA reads TGTGCCTGGAGTGTTAATAATGAGCAGTTCTTC. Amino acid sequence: CAWSVNNEQFF.

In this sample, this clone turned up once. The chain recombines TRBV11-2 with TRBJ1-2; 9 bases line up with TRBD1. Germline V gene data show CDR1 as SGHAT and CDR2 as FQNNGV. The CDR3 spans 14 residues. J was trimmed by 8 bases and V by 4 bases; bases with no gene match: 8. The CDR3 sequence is CASSSSWTGAGYTF. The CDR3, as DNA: TGTGCCAGCAGCTCCAGCTGGACAGGGGCCGGCTACACCTTC.

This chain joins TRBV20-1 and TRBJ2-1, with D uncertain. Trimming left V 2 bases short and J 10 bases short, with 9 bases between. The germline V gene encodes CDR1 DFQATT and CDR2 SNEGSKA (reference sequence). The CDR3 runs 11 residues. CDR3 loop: CSARIQKEQFF. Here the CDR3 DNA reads TGCAGTGCTAGAATACAGAAAGAGCAGTTCTTC.